A single T cell receptor beta chain is shown here with its context. Antigen specificity is unknown. With 6 bases clipped from V and 7 bases from J, the junction kept 7 bases outside the gene matches. Germline V gene lookup returns CDR1 ENHRY and CDR2 SYGVKD. The CDR3 has 14 amino acids. This sample was taken from a study of cytomegalovirus exposure and HLA in healthy donors. Study as a whole: Earlier, 117 million unique TCR beta sequences were recovered from 170 million or so T cells by an analysis. The study, taken as a whole, reports: A later analysis reportedly identified an Asian-associated ancestry cluster as carrying fewer N-insertions than the approximately 640-donor mean.

This PCR relied on a set of 60 Vbeta primers and 13 Jbeta primers. TCRdb's copy holds only in-frame clones and misses some; the assay was immunoSEQ multiplex PCR. The sample data list roughly 70,000 clones. Input material: PBMCs. This clonotype was sampled from a female donor in good health and CMV-seropositive. The chain is built from TRBV10-3 and TRBJ1-1; TRBD1 matches 11 bases. The CDR3 coding sequence is TGTGCCATCAGGCCGGGACAGGGGGGTAGTGAAGCTTTCTTT. It translates to CAIRPGQGGSEAFF.